This T cell receptor (beta chain) stems from a study of human T cells and chemical hapten exposure. As to time point: patch test 2, 6 weeks after DPC sensitization. The treatment here: therapeutic diphenylcyclopropenone sensitization with weekly scalp DPC. This CDR3 comprises 14 residues. V was cut by 3 bases and J by 1 base, with 9 bases left in between. Germline CDR1 reads KGHSH; CDR2 reads LQKENI. Concerning this clonotype itself: Antigen specificity is unknown.

One entry per CDR3 protein, called by TCRdb with MiXCR from the RACE reads. Seen here are more than 85,000 distinct CDR3 sequences, roughly a tenth observed once, and the top ten hold 3% to 4%. Study-level results: Positively correlated with patch test score were the counts of PT1 expanded TCRs.

V and J are TRBV18 and TRBJ1-1, with D possibly TRBD1 on 5 matching bases. This TCR derives from a middle-aged woman with alopecia areata. Some clones in this sample may be carry-over from other donors' samples. The source material was whole blood, sampled in connection with sensitization to the hapten diphenylcyclopropenone (DPC). CDR3 in amino acids: CASSPQGGNTEAFF. Here the CDR3 DNA reads TGTGCCAGCTCACCGCAGGGAGGGAACACTGAAGCTTTCTTT.